This T cell receptor (beta chain) was sequenced during a study of T cells in Graves' hyperthyroidism and ophthalmopathy (dated by TCRdb to the late 2010s). As for the study more broadly: Peripheral blood samples were taken at initial diagnosis, before any treatment was given. To identify TCR V-J signatures that set the groups apart, the researchers used a discovery cohort of 100 patients, made up of under 50 with Graves' ophthalmopathy and 57 with stable Graves' hyperthyroidism. An independent validation cohort of under 20 hyperthyroidism patients and 17 patients who later progressed to ophthalmopathy tested prospective prediction of ophthalmopathy. The roughly 100 discovery patients were divided at random into training and test sets in a 7:3 ratio. In addition, the study compared T-cell repertoires in thyroid tissue and in blood from six Graves' hyperthyroidism patients. Once sampling was done, hyperthyroidism patients were given methimazole at a starting dose of 30 mg daily, whereas ophthalmopathy patients were given high-dose intravenous methylprednisolone. The paper describes TCR Vbeta CDR3 sequencing of 135 peripheral blood samples, made up of fewer than 50 ophthalmopathy patients, around 73 hyperthyroidism patients and 17 progressor patients.

Results the study describes overall, beyond this receptor: Sample size was not statistically predetermined, and blinding of investigators to group allocation was not performed. Ophthalmopathy was separated from stable hyperthyroidism by a 13 V-J signature model, with 85% to 90% sensitivity and 81% to 83% specificity obtained in cross-validation and 80%/75% obtained in testing. Most expanded thyroid clonotypes (frequency above 0.001) were also detected in blood, a finding suggesting that blood repertoires may reflect thyroid immune responses. In validation, the model predicted progression to ophthalmopathy a median of roughly 6.5 months before onset, with about 64% sensitivity and 72.22% specificity.

Ophthalmopathy patients had moderately to severely active disease, Clinical Activity Score of at least 3, NOSPECS grade of at least 4, and duration under 3 months. Any patient with an uncontrolled infection, another autoimmune disease, pregnancy or lactation was excluded. Diagnoses were based on clinical symptoms, serum thyroxine and TRAb, thyroid ultrasound and orbital computed tomography. Ficoll-Paque density gradient centrifugation was used to isolate PBMCs from 9.5 to 10 ml of fresh peripheral blood. Total RNA was extracted with Trizol reagent, and quality was checked on an Agilent 2100 Bioanalyzer. TCR beta CDR3 regions were amplified from RNA transcripts. The TCR CDR3 was subjected to a first round of RT-PCR using the HTBI primer set and the Qiagen OneStep RT-PCR kit. Libraries were constructed in a second round of multiplex PCR, after which size selection and purification were performed. Libraries were sequenced paired-end with 100 bp reads on an Illumina HiSeq2000. The paper's data handling went like this. SOAPnuke was used to process the raw data, with reads discarded if the reads contained adapters or uncalled bases, had a mean Phred below 15, or lacked an exact constant-primer or identifier match. High-quality paired reads were merged with COPE v1.2.5, and unique nucleotide sequences were defined as clonotypes. Clonotypes were aligned to IMGT TRBV, TRBD and TRBJ reference segments using MiTCR v1.1. Only V-J combinations with frequency above 0.0001, covering about 99% of repertoires, were analysed. A TCS score was defined as the ratio between F50 (clonal expansion) and ExV (chaos), using BLOSUM62-based TCRdist between CDR3 peptides within each V-J. Welch's t-statistics and random forest reduced 514 V-J features to 13, which were used in a naive Bayes classifier (R e1071). The public reads were run again by TCRdb, first through fastp at Q25 and then through MiXCR, and only productive beta chains were kept. CDR3 protein duplicates are merged, each entry listing the most common genes and DNA. These V and J calls rely on TCRdb rather than the paper's analysis. In this sample the table shows hundreds of thousands of distinct CDR3 sequences, roughly 14% of which occur a single time. The ten largest clones take up roughly 13% of the sample.

CDR1 and CDR2, per the germline V gene (reference sequence), are LNHDA and SQIVND. V gives up 2 bases and J gives up 4 bases, and the segment between their germline ends measures 14 bases. CDR3 length: 15 amino acids, cysteine to phenylalanine. The only DNA kept is the CDR3, 45 bases in frame from the first base. The sample holds many counts of this clonotype. The specificity of this receptor is unknown. Nothing much larger sits one base from this clone, and base qualities are not available. The clonotype was recovered from a man aged 18 to 30 with Graves' ophthalmopathy. The sequencing sample was made of blood. Recombination linked TRBV19 to TRBJ1-2, with the D gene not clear enough to name. The DNA sequence follows: TGTGCCAGTAGTATAACCCAGGCTCTGGTCTATGGCTACACCTTC. This is translated as CASSITQALVYGYTF. The full variable domain, with segments outside the CDR3 supplied by the reference TRBV19 and TRBJ1-2 proteins, appears as DGGITQSPKYLFRKEGQNVTLSCEQNLNHDAMYWYRQDPGQGLRLIYYSQIVNDFQKGDIAEGYSVSREKKESFPLTVTSAQKNPTAFYLCASSITQALVYGYTFGSGTRLTVV.